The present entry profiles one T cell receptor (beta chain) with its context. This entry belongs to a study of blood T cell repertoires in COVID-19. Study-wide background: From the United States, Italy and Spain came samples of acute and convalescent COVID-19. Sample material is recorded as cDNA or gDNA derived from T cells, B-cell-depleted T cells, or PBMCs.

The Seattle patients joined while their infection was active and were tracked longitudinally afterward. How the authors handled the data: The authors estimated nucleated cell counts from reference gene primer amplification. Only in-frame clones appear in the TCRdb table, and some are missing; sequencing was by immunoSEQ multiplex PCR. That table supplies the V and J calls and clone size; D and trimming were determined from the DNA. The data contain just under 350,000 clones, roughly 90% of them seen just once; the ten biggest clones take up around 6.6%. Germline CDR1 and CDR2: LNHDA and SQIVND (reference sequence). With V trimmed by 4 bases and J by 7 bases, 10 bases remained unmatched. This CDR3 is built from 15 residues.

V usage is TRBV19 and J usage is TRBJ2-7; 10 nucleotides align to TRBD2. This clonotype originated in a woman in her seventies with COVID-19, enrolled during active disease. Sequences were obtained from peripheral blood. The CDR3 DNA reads TGTGCCAGTAGTAGCTCGGCTAGCGGGGGCCTGGAGCAGTACTTC. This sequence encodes CASSSSASGGLEQYF.